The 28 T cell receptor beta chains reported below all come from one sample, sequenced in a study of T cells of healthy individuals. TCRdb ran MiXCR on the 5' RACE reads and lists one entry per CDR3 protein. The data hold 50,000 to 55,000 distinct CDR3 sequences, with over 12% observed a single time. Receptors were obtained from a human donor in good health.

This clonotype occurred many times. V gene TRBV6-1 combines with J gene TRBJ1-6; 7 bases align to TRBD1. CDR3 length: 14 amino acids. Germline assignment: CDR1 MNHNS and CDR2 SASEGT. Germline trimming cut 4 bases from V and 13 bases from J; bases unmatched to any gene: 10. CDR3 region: CASSGGTAFSPLHF. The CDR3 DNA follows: TGTGCCAGCAGTGGCGGGACAGCCTTTTCCCCCCTCCACTTT.

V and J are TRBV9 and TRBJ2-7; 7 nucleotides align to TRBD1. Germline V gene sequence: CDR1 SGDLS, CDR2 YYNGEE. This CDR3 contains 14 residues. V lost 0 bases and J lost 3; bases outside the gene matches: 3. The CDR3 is CASSVAPGGYEQYF. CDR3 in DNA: TGTGCCAGCAGCGTAGCTCCAGGGGGCTACGAGCAGTACTTC.

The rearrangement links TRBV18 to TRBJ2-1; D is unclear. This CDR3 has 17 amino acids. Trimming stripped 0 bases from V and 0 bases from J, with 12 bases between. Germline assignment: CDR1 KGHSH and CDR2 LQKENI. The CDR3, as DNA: TGTGCCAGCTCACCACCGCCCGCAGTCAGCTCCTACAATGAGCAGTTCTTC. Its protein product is CASSPPPAVSSYNEQFF.

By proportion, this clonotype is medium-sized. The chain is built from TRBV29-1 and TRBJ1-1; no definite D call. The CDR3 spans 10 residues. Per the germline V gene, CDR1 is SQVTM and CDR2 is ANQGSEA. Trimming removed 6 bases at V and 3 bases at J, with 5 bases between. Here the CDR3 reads CSVRDTEAFF. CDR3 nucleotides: TGCAGCGTACGAGACACTGAAGCTTTCTTT. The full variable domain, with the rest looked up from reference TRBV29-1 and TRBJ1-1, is SAVISQKPSRDICQRGTSLTIQCQVDSQVTMMFWYRQQPGQSLTLIATANQGSEATYESGFVIDKFPISRPNLTFSTLTVSNMSPEDSSIYLCSVRDTEAFFGQGTRLTVV.

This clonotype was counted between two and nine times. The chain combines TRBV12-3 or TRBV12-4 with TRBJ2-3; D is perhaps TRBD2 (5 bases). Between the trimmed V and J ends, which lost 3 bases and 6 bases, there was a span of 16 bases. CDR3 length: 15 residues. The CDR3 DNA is TGTGCCAGCAGTTTTGATAGCGACCTGCGTGATACGCAGTATTTT. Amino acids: CASSFDSDLRDTQYF.

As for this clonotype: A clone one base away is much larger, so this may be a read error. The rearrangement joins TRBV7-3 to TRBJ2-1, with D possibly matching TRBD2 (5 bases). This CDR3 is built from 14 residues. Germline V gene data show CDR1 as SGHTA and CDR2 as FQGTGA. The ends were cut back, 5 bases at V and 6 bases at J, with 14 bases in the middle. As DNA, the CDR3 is TGTGCCAGCAGCCTGGAGGAACAGCTCAATGAGCAGTTCTTC. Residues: CASSLEEQLNEQFF.

CDR3 sequence: CSPSAQGIMNKQFF. The CDR3 nucleotides are TGCAGTCCCTCCGCCCAGGGGATAATGAATAAGCAGTTCTTC. This chain links TRBV20-1 with TRBJ2-1, with D possibly TRBD1 on 6 matching bases. The CDR3 has 14 residues. Germline CDR1 reads DFQATT; CDR2 reads SNEGSKA (reference sequence). Trimming left V 8 bases short and J 11 bases short, with 25 bases between.

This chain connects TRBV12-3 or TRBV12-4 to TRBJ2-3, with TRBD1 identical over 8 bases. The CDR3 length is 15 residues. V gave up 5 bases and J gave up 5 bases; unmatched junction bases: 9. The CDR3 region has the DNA TGTGCCAGCAGTCCCTCGGACAGGGTGGTAGATACGCAGTATTTT. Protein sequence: CASSPSDRVVDTQYF.

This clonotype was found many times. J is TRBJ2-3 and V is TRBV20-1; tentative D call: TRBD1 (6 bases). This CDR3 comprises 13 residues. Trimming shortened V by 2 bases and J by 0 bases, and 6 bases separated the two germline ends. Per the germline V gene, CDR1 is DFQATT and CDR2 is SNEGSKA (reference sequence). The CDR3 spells CSARQGSTDTQYF. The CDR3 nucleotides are TGCAGTGCTAGACAGGGGAGCACAGATACGCAGTATTTT.

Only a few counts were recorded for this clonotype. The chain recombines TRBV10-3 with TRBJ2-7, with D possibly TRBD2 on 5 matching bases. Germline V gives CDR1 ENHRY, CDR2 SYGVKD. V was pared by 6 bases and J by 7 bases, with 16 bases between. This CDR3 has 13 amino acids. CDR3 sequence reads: CAIRPGGPGEQYF. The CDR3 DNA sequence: TGTGCCATCAGACCCGGAGGCCCTGGGGAGCAGTACTTC.

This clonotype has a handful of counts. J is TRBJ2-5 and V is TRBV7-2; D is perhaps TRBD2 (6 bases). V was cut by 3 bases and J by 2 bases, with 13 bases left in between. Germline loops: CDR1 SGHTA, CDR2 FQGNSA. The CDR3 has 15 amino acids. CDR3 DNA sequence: TGTGCCAGCAGCTTCCAGGGAGGTGGGCAAGAGACCCAGTACTTC. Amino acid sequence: CASSFQGGGQETQYF. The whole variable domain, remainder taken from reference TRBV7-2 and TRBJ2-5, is GAGVSQSPSNKVTEKGKDVELRCDPISGHTALYWYRQSLGQGLEFLIYFQGNSAPDKSGLPSDRFSAERTGGSVSTLTIQRTQQEDSAVYLCASSFQGGGQETQYFGPGTRLLVL.

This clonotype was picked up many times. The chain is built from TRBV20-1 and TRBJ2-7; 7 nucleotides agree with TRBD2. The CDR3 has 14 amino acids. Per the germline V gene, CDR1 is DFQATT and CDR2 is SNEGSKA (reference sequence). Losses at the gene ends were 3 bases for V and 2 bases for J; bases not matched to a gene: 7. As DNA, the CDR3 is TGCAGTGCTAGTCTCTGGGAGGGACCCTACGAGCAGTACTTC. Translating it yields CSASLWEGPYEQYF.

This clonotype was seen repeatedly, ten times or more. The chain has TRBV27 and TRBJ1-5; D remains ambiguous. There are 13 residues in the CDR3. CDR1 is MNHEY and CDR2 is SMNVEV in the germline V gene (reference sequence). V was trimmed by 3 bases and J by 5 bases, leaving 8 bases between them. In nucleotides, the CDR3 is TGTGCCAGCAGTTTGGCGCTATATCAGCCCCAGCATTTT. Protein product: CASSLALYQPQHF.

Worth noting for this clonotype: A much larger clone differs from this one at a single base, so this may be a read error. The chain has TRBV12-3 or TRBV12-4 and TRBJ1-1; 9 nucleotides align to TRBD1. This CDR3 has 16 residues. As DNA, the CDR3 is TGTGGCACCTACACCGGGACAGGGTGGTCCGTCGCGCAGGCTTTCTTT. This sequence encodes CGTYTGTGWSVAQAFF.

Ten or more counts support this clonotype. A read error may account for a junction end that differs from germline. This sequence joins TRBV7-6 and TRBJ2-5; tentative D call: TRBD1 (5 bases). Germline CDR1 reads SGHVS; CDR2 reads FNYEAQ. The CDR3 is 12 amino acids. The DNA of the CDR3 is TGCGCCAGCAGCTTGTCAGGGGAGACCCAGTACTTC. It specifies CASSLSGETQYF.

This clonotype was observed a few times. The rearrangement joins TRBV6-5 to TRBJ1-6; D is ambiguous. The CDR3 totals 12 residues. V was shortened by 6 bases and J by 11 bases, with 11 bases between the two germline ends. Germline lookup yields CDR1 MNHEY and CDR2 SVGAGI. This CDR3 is CASSLGAAPLHF. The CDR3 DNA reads TGTGCCAGCAGCCTGGGTGCGGCACCCCTCCACTTT.

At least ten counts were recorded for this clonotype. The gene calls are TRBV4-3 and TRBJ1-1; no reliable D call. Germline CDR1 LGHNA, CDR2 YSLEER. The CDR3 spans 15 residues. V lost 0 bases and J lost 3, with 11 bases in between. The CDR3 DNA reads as TGCGCCAGCAGCCAAGAACTTCGGGGTTACACTGAAGCTTTCTTT. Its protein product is CASSQELRGYTEAFF.

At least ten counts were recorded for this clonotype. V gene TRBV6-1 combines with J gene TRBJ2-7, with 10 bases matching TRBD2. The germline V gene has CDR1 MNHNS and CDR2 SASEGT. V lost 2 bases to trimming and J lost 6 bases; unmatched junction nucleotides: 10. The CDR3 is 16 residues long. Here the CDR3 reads CASSEFASGGVAEQYF. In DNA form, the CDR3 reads TGTGCCAGCAGTGAATTTGCTAGCGGGGGCGTCGCCGAGCAGTACTTC.

CDR3 amino acids: CASSPARGWGETQYF. The DNA for the CDR3 is TGTGCCAGCAGCCCAGCTAGGGGATGGGGAGAGACCCAGTACTTC. The rearrangement uses TRBV3-1 and TRBJ2-5, with D possibly being TRBD1 (5 bases). Deletions cut 4 bases from V and 4 bases from J, with 16 bases between. Germline values: CDR1 LGHDT, CDR2 YNNKEL (reference sequence). This CDR3 is 15 amino acids long.

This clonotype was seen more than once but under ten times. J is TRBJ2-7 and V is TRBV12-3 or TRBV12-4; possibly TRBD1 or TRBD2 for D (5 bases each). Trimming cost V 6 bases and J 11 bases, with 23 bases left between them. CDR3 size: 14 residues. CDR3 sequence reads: CASSQTLGTPPEYF. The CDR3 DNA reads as TGTGCCAGCAGCCAGACTTTGGGGACCCCGCCCGAGTACTTC.

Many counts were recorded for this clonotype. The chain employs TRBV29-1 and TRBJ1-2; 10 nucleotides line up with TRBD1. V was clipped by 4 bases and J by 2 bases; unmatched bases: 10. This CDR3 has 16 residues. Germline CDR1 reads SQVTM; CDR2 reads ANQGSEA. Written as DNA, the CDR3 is TGCAGCGTTGGGCTAGCAGACAGGGGGCCGAACTATGGCTACACCTTC. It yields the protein CSVGLADRGPNYGYTF.

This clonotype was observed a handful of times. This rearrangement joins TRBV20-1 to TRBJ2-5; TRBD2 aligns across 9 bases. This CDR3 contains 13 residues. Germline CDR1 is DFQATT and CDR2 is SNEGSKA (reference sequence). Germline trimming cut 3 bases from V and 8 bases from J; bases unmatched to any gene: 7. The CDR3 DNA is TGCAGTGCTAGGGAGACTAGCGGCCGTACCCAGTACTTC. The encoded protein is CSARETSGRTQYF.

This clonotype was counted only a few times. The CDR3 nucleotides read TGTGCTAGTGGTTTGGACAATCAAGGCGCGCAGTATTTT. Translation: CASGLDNQGAQYF. This chain links TRBV12-5 with TRBJ2-3; D remains unclear. Germline assignment: CDR1 LGHNT and CDR2 FRNRAP. The CDR3 loop spans 13 amino acids. The ends were cut back, 1 base at V and 10 bases at J, with 12 bases in the middle.

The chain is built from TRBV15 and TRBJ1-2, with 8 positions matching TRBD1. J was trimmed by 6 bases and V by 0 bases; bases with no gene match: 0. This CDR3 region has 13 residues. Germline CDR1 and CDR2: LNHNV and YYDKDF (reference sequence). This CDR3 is CATSREQGDGYTF. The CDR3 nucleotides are TGTGCCACCAGCAGAGAACAGGGGGATGGCTACACCTTC.

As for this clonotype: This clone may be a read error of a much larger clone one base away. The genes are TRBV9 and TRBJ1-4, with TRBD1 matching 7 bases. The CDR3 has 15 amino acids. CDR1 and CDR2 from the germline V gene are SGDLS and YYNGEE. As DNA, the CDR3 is TGTGTCAGCAGCGTAGGGACAGTCCCTAATGAAAAACTGTTTTTT. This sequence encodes CVSSVGTVPNEKLFF.

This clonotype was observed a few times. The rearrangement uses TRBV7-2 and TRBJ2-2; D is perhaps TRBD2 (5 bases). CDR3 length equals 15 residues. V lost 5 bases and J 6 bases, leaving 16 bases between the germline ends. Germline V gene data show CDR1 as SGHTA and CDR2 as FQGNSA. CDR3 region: CASSLGRPGSGELFF. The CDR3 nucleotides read TGTGCCAGCAGCCTAGGTCGCCCGGGGTCCGGGGAGCTGTTTTTT.

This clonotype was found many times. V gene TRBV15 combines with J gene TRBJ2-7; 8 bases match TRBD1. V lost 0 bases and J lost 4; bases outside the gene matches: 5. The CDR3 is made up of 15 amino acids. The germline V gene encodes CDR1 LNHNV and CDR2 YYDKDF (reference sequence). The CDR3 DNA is TGTGCCACCAGCAGAGATCTAACAGGGGGGTACGAGCAGTACTTC. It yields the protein CATSRDLTGGYEQYF.

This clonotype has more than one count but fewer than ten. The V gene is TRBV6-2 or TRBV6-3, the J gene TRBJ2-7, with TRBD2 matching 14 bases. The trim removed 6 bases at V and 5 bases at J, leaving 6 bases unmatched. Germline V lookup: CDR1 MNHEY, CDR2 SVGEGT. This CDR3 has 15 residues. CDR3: CASRPGLAGENEQYF. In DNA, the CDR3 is TGTGCCAGCAGACCGGGACTAGCGGGAGAAAACGAGCAGTACTTC.